Below, one T cell receptor beta chain is given with its context. Its specificity is unknown. This sample was included in a study of identical twins. Study findings and constraints: Model-predicted out-of-frame TCR alpha sharing fell below observed values in monozygotic twins.

TCRdb processed the 5' RACE reads anew with MiXCR; each CDR3 protein has one entry. The sample lists roughly 490,000 distinct CDR3 sequences, more than 13% seen once, with approximately 0.98% in the top ten. Between the trimmed V and J ends, which lost 6 bases and 2 bases, there was a span of 14 bases. The germline gives CDR1 MRHNA, CDR2 SNTAGT. This CDR3 spans 14 amino acids. This same sample was also taken into another study, of yellow fever vaccine responses in identical twins.

The clonotype comes from a woman between 18 and 29 years old in good health. The source material was CD4+ T cells sorted from blood. The chain carries TRBV6-4 and TRBJ2-7; TRBD1 or TRBD2 may be the D gene (6 bases each). CDR3 DNA sequence: TGTGCCAGCAGGGGAAAGGGGGGTCCCTACGAGCAGTACTTC. Amino acid sequence: CASRGKGGPYEQYF.